This entry describes one T cell receptor (beta chain). The record originates from a study of CD8 T cells in Susac syndrome. V lost 0 bases, J lost 6 bases, and 10 bases stayed unmatched. This CDR3 comprises 16 residues. The germline CDR1 and CDR2 sequences are LGHNA and YNFKEQ. High-throughput TCR beta sequencing covered peripheral CD8+ and CD4+ T cells. TEMRA cells were FACS-enriched, and CD8+ and CD4+ T cells were isolated negatively. Random-hexamer reverse transcription was applied to about 0.5 to 1 ug RNA. TCR beta CDR3 was amplified by immunoSEQ multiplex PCR. This amplification extended across 54 Vbeta and 13 Jbeta segments. A single record per CDR3 protein comes from TCRdb applying MiXCR to the immunoSEQ multiplex PCR reads. The table includes more than 55,000 distinct CDR3 sequences, approximately 95% detected once.

The sequencing sample was made of CD8+ T cells from PBMCs. The chain recombines TRBV4-2 with TRBJ1-2, with 7 bases aligning to TRBD1. The receptor comes from a human donor in good health. Here the CDR3 DNA reads TGTGCCAGCAGCCAAGAAGTGGGACAGTATCCAGATGGCTACACCTTC. It is translated as CASSQEVGQYPDGYTF.